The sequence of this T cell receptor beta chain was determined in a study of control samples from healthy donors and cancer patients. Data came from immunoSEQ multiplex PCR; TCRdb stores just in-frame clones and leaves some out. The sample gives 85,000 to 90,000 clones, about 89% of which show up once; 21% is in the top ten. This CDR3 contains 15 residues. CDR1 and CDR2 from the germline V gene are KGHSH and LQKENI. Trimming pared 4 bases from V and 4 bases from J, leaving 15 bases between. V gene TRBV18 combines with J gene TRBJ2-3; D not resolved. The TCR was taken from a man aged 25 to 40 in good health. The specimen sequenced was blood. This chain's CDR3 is CASSRNGLTPDTQYF. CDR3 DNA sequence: TGTGCCAGCTCACGTAATGGCCTTACCCCAGATACGCAGTATTTT.